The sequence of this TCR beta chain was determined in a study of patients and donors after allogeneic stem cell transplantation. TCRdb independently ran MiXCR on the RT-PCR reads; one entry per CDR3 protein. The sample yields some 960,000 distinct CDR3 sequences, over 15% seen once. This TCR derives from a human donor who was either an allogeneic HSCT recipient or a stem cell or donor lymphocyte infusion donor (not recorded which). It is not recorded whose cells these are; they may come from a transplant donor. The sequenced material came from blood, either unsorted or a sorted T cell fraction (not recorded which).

CDR3 DNA sequence: TGCAGCGTCCACAGAGGGGCCTACGAGCAGTACTTC. It translates to CSVHRGAYEQYF. J is TRBJ2-7 and V is TRBV29-1; D possibly matches TRBD1 or TRBD2 (5 bases each). V was pared by 6 bases and J by 2 bases, with 11 bases between. The germline gives CDR1 SQVTM, CDR2 ANQGSEA. This CDR3 has 12 amino acids.